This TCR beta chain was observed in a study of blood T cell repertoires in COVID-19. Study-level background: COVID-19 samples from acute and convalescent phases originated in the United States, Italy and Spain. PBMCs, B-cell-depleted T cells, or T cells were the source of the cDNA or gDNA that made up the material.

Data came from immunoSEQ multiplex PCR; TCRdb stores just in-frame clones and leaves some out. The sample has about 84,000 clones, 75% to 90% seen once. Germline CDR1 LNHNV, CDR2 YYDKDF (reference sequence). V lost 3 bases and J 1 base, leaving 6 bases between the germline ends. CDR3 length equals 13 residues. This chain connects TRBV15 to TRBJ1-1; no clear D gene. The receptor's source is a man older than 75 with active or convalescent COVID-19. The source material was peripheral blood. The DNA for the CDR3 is TGTGCCACCAGCAGGGAGAGGAACACTGAAGCTTTCTTT. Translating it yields CATSRERNTEAFF.